This T cell receptor beta chain comes out of a study of molecular identifiers for immune sequencing clone quantification. This clonotype is judged medium-sized. TCRdb ran MiXCR on the PCR reads and lists one entry per CDR3 protein. The table has fewer than 25,000 distinct CDR3 sequences, roughly a sixth seen once. The junction had 7 bases not matched to a gene; V was cut back by 6 bases and J by 2 bases. This CDR3 has 15 amino acids. CDR1 is SEHNR, CDR2 FQNEAQ, per germline (reference sequence). The sequenced material came from naive CD8+ T cells from blood, with Jurkat cell RNA spiked in. Indicated subset: FACS-sorted CD8+CD4-CCR7+CD45RA+ naive T cells. The TCR comes from a human donor in good health. Some libraries in this study had Jurkat cell RNA spiked in. The chain links TRBV7-9 to TRBJ2-3; 8 bases are shared with TRBD2. CDR3: CASSHSGENTDTQYF. CDR3 in DNA: TGTGCCAGCAGTCATAGCGGGGAGAACACAGATACGCAGTATTTT. Complete variable domain (other parts from reference TRBV7-9 and TRBJ2-3): DTGVSQNPRHKITKRGQNVTFRCDPISEHNRLYWYRQTLGQGPEFLTYFQNEAQLEKSRLLSDRFSAERPKGSFSTLEIQRTEQGDSAMYLCASSHSGENTDTQYFGPGTRLTVL.